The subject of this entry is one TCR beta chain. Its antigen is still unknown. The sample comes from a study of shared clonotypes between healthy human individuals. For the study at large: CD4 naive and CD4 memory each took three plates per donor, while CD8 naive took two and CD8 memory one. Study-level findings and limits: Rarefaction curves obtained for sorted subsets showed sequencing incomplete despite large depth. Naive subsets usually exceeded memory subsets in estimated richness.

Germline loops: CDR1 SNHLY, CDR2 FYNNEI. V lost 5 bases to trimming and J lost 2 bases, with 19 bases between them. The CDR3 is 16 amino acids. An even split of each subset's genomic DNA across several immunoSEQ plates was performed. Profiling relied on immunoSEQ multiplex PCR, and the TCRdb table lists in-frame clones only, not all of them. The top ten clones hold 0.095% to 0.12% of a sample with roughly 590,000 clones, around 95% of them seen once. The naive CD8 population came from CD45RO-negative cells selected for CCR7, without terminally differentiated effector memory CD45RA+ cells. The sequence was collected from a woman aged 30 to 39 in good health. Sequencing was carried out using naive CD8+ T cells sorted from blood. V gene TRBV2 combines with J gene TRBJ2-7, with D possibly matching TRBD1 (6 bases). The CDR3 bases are TGTGCCAGCAGTACTCCCGGGACACGCGAAACCTACGAGCAGTACTTC. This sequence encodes CASSTPGTRETYEQYF.